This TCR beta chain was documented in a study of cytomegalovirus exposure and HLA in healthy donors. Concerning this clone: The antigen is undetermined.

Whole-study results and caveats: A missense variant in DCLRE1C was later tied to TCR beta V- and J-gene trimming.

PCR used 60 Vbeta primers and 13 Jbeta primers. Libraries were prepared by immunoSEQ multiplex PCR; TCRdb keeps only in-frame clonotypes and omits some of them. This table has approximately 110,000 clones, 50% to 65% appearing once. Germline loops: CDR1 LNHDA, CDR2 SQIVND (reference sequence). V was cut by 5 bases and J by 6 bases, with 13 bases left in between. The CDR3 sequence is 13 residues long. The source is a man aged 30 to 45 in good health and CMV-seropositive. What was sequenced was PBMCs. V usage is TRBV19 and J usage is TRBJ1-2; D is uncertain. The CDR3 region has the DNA TGTGCCAGTAGTTCCCGGACTTTGCATGGCTACACCTTC. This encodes CASSSRTLHGYTF.